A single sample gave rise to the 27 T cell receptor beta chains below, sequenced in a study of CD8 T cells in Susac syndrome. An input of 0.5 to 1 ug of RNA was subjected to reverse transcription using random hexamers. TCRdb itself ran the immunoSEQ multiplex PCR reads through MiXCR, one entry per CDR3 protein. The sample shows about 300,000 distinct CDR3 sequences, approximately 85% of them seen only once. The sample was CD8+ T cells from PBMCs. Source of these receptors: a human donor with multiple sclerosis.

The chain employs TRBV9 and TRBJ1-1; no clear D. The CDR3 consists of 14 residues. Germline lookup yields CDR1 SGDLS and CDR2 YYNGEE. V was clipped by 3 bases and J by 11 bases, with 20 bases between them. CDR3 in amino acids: CASSARRDGLRAFF. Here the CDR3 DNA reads TGTGCCAGCAGCGCCCGGAGGGATGGGCTCCGGGCTTTCTTT.

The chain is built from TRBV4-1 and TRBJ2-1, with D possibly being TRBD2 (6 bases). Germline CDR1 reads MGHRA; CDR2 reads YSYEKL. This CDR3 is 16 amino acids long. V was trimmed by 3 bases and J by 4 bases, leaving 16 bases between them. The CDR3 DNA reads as TGCGCCAGCAGCCAGGCCCTAGCGAACCTATACAATGAGCAGTTCTTC. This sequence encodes CASSQALANLYNEQFF.

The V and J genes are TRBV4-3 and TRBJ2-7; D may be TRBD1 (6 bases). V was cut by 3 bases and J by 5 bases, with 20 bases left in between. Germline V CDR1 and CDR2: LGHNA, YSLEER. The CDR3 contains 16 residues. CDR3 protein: CASSQTEQGRIHEQYF. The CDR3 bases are TGCGCCAGCAGCCAGACTGAACAGGGTCGTATCCACGAGCAGTACTTC.

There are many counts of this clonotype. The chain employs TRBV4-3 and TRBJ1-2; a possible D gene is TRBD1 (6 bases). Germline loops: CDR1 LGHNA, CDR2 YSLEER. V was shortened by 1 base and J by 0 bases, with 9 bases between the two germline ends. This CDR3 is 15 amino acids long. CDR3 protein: CASSQGGRSNYGYTF. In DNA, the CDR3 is TGCGCCAGCAGCCAAGGGGGGCGGTCTAACTATGGCTACACCTTC.

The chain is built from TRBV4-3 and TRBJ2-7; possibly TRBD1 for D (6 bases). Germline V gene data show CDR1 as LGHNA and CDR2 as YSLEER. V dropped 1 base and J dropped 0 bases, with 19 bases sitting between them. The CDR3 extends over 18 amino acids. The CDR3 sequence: CASSQAWAGVLSSYEQYF. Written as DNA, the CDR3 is TGCGCCAGCAGCCAAGCTTGGGCAGGGGTCTTGAGCTCCTACGAGCAGTACTTC.

CDR3 bases: TGTGCCAGCAGCCTCCTTGGGACAGGGAGTACGGATGATGAAAAACTGTTTTTT. Translating gives CASSLLGTGSTDDEKLFF. This chain uses TRBV12-3 or TRBV12-4 with TRBJ1-4, with 9 positions matching TRBD1. Germline trimming cut 6 bases from V and 6 bases from J; bases unmatched to any gene: 17. This CDR3 spans 18 amino acids.

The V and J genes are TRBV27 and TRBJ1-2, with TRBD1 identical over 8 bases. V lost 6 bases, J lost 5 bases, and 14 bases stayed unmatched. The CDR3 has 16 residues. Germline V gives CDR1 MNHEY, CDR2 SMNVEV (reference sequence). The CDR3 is CASSLGQGQGGYGYTF. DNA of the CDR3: TGTGCCAGCAGCCTTGGACAGGGTCAAGGGGGATATGGCTACACCTTC.

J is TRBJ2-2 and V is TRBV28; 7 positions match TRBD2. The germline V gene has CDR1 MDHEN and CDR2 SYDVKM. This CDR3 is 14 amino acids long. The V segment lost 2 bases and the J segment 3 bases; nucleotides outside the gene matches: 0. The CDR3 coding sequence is TGTGCCAGCAGTTTAGCGGGAGACACCGGGGAGCTGTTTTTT. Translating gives CASSLAGDTGELFF. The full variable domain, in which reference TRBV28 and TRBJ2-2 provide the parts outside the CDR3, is DVKVTQSSRYLVKRTGEKVFLECVQDMDHENMFWYRQDPGLGLRLIYFSYDVKMKEKGDIPEGYSVSREKKERFSLILESASTNQTSMYLCASSLAGDTGELFFGEGSRLTVL.

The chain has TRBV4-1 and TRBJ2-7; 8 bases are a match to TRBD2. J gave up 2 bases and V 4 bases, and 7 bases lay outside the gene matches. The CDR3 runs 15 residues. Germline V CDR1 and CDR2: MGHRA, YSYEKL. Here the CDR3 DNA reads TGCGCCAGCAGCCCCCGACTAGCGTATACCTACGAGCAGTACTTC. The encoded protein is CASSPRLAYTYEQYF.

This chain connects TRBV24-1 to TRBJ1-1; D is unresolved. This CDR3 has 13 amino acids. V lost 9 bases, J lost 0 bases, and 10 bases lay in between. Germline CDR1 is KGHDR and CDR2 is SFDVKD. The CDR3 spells CATSLGMNTEAFF. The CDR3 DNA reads TGTGCCACCTCGCTGGGGATGAACACTGAAGCTTTCTTT.

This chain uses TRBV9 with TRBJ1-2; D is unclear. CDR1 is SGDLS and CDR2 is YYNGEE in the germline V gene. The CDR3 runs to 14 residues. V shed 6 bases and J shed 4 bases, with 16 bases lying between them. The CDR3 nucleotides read TGTGCCAGCAACTTTGACGGTGGCCGCTATGGCTACACCTTC. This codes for CASNFDGGRYGYTF.

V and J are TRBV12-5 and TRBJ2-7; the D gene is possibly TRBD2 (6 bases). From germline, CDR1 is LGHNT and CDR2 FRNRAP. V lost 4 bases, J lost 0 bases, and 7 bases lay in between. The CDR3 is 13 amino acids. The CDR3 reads CASGYGGSYEQYF. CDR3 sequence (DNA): TGTGCTAGTGGTTACGGGGGCTCCTACGAGCAGTACTTC.

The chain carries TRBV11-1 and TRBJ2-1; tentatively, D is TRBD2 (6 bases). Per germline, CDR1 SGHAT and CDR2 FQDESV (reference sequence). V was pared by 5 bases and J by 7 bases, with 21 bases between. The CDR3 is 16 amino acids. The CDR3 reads CASSPLTGAAGNEQFF. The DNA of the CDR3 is TGTGCCAGCAGCCCCTTAACGGGAGCCGCGGGGAATGAGCAGTTCTTC.

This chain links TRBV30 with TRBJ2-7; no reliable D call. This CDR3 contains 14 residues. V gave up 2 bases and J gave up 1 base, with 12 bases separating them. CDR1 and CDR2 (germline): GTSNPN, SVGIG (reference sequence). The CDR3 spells CAWSPLQASYEQYF. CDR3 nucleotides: TGTGCCTGGAGTCCCTTGCAGGCGTCCTACGAGCAGTACTTC.

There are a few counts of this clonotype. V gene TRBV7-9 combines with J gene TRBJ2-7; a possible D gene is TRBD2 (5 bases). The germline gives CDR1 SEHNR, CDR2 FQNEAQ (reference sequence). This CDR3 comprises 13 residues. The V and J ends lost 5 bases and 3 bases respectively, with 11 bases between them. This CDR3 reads CASSPSLVYEQYF. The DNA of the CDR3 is TGTGCCAGCAGCCCTAGCTTGGTCTACGAGCAGTACTTC.

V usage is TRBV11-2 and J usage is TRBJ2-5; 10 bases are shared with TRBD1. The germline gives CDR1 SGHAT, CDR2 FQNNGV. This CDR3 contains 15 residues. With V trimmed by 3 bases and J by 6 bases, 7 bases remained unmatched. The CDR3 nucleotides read TGTGCCAGCAGCTTCGGGACAGGGGTCCGGCAGACCCAGTACTTC. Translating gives CASSFGTGVRQTQYF.

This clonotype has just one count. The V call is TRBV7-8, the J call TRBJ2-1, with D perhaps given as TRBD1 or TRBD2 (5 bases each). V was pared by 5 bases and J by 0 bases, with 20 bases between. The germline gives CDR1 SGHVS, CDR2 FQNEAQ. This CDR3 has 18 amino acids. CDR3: CASSPLRDGGASYNEQFF. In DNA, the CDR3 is TGTGCCAGCAGCCCCCTCCGGGACGGTGGAGCCTCCTACAATGAGCAGTTCTTC. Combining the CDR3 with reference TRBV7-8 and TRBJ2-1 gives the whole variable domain GAGVSQSPRYKVAKRGQDVALRCDPISGHVSLFWYQQALGQGPEFLTYFQNEAQLDKSGLPSDRFFAERPEGSVSTLKIQRTQQEDSAVYLCASSPLRDGGASYNEQFFGPGTRLTVL.

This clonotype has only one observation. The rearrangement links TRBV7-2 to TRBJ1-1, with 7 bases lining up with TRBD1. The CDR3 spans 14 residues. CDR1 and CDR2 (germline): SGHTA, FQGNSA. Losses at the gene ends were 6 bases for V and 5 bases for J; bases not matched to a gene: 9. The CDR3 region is CASRAPGQRTEAFF. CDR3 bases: TGTGCCAGCAGAGCCCCGGGACAGAGGACTGAAGCTTTCTTT.

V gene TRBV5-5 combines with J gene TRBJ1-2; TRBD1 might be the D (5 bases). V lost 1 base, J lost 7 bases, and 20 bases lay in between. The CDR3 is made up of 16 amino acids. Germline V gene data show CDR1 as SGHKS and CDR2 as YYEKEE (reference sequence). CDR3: CASSLWAAPGDGGYTF. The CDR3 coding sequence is TGTGCCAGCAGCTTGTGGGCAGCTCCGGGGGATGGTGGCTACACCTTC.

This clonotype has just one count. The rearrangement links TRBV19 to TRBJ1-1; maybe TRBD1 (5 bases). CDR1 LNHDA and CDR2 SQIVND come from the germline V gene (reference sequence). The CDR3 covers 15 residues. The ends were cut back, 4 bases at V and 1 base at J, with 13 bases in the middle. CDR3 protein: CASSTGRVWNTEAFF. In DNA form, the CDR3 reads TGTGCCAGTAGTACAGGGAGAGTATGGAACACTGAAGCTTTCTTT.

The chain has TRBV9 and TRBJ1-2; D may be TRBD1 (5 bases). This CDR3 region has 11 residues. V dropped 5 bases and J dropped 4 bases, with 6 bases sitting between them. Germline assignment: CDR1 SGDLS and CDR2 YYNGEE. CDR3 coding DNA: TGTGCCAGCAGGGACATCTATGGCTACACCTTC. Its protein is CASRDIYGYTF. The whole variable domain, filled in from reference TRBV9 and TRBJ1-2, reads DSGVTQTPKHLITATGQRVTLRCSPRSGDLSVYWYQQSLDQGLQFLIQYYNGEERAKGNILERFSAQQFPDLHSELNLSSLELGDSALYFCASRDIYGYTFGSGTRLTVV.

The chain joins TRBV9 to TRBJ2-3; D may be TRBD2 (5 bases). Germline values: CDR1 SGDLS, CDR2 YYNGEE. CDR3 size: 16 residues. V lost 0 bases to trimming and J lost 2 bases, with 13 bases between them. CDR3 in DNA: TGTGCCAGCAGCGTAGTTTTGGGAGCACCCACAGATACGCAGTATTTT. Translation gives CASSVVLGAPTDTQYF.

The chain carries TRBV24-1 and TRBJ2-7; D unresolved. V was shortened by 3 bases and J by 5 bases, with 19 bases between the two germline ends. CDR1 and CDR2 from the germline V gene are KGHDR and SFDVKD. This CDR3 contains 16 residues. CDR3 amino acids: CATSDTASSPPHEQYF. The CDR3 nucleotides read TGTGCCACCAGTGATACAGCCAGTTCCCCTCCCCACGAGCAGTACTTC.

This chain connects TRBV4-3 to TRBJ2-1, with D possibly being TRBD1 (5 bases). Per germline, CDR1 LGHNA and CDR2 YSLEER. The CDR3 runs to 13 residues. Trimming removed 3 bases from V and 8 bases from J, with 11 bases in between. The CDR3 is CASSHLQGDEQFF. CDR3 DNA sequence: TGCGCCAGCAGCCATCTTCAAGGGGATGAGCAGTTCTTC.

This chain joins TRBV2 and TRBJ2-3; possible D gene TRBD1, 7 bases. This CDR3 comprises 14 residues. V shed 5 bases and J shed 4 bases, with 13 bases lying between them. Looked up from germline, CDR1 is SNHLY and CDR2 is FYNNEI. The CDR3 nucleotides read TGTGCCAGCAGTCGACAGGGACTGCCAGATACGCAGTATTTT. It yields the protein CASSRQGLPDTQYF. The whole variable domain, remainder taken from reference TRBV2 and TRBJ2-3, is EPEVTQTPSHQVTQMGQEVILRCVPISNHLYFYWYRQILGQKVEFLVSFYNNEISEKSEIFDDQFSVERPDGSNFTLKIRSTKLEDSAMYFCASSRQGLPDTQYFGPGTRLTVL.

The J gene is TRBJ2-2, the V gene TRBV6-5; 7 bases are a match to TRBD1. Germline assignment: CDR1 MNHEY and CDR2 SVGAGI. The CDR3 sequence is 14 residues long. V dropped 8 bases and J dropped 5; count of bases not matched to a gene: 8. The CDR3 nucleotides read TGTGCCAGCCTTTCAGGGGGAGAGACCGGGGAGCTGTTTTTT. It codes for CASLSGGETGELFF.

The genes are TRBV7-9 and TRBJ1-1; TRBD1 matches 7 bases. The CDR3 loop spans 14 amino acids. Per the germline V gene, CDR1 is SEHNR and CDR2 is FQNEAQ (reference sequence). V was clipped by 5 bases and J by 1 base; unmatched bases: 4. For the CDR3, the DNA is TGTGCCAGCAGCCTCCAGGGGGGGAACACTGAAGCTTTCTTT. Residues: CASSLQGGNTEAFF.